These 25 T cell receptor beta chains share one sample of origin, sequenced in a study of T cell responses to AZD1222 COVID-19 vaccine (dated by TCRdb to the early 2020s). This specimen's time point label, interpreted: baseline before first vaccination. To prepare the library, the immunoSEQ multiplex PCR assay was applied. TCRdb obtained this table from immuneACCESS and retained in-frame rearrangements with V and J assigned. These tables miss some clones; where compared with another copy, unresolved V genes account for less than half of the shortfall, and the remainder is unexplained. A total of tens of thousands of clones appear in this sample, 60% to 85% of them only once. The ten largest clones take up around 6.6% of the sample. Here the sequenced sample was peripheral blood, taken on day 0 of AZD1222 vaccination. These receptors were taken from an adult in good health.

The chain employs TRBV5-1 and TRBJ2-5; no clear D gene. CDR3 length: 13 amino acids. The V and J ends lost 0 bases and 2 bases respectively, with 5 bases between them. Per the germline V gene, CDR1 is SGHRS and CDR2 is YFSETQ. The CDR3 reads CASSLGGQETQYF. CDR3 nucleotides: TGCGCCAGCAGCTTGGGCGGACAAGAGACCCAGTACTTC.

The gene calls are TRBV14 and TRBJ1-1; D is unclear. Germline V gives CDR1 SGHDN, CDR2 FVKESK. Trimming cost V 0 bases and J 1 base, with 9 bases left between them. This CDR3 is 15 amino acids long. CDR3 DNA: TGTGCCAGCAGCCAAGATTGGGGTGGGAACACTGAAGCTTTCTTT. Translation: CASSQDWGGNTEAFF.

The gene calls are TRBV29-1 and TRBJ1-1; D not certain. Germline V CDR1 and CDR2: SQVTM, ANQGSEA. This CDR3 region has 13 residues. Trimming pared 4 bases from V and 0 bases from J, leaving 9 bases between. CDR3 sequence (DNA): TGCAGCGTTGCTCAGGTAATGAACACTGAAGCTTTCTTT. It specifies CSVAQVMNTEAFF.

This sequence joins TRBV28 and TRBJ1-2, with 8 bases matching TRBD1. Per germline, CDR1 MDHEN and CDR2 SYDVKM. The trim removed 6 bases at V and 4 bases at J, leaving 10 bases unmatched. The CDR3 runs to 15 residues. CDR3 protein: CASRTRTGTSYGYTF. The CDR3 nucleotides read TGTGCCAGCAGGACGCGGACAGGGACGTCCTATGGCTACACCTTC.

V usage is TRBV2 and J usage is TRBJ1-5; 10 bases are shared with TRBD1. Germline V gives CDR1 SNHLY, CDR2 FYNNEI. The CDR3 consists of 17 residues. V shed 5 bases, J shed 6 bases, and the junction held 13 bases outside the gene matches. The CDR3 nucleotides are TGTGCCAGCAGTCAAGGGGCCGGACAGGGGGTTTTTCAGCCCCAGCATTTT. This sequence encodes CASSQGAGQGVFQPQHF. Full variable domain (remainder filled in from reference TRBV2 and TRBJ1-5): EPEVTQTPSHQVTQMGQEVILRCVPISNHLYFYWYRQILGQKVEFLVSFYNNEISEKSEIFDDQFSVERPDGSNFTLKIRSTKLEDSAMYFCASSQGAGQGVFQPQHFGDGTRLSIL.

The V gene is TRBV18, the J gene TRBJ2-1; D call uncertain. V was pared by 7 bases and J by 0 bases, with 10 bases between. There are 14 residues in the CDR3. The germline gives CDR1 KGHSH, CDR2 LQKENI. CDR3 loop: CASFDPSSYNEQFF. The CDR3 nucleotides read TGTGCCAGCTTCGACCCCAGCTCCTACAATGAGCAGTTCTTC.

This clone was found a few times. The rearrangement links TRBV2 to TRBJ2-1, with TRBD2 matching over 13 bases. This CDR3 spans 13 amino acids. V trimming: 10 bases; J trimming: 8 bases; junction bases outside the gene matches: 5. Germline lookup yields CDR1 SNHLY and CDR2 FYNNEI. The CDR3 DNA reads as TGTGCCACCGGACTAGCGGGAGACTATGAGCAGTTCTTC. Protein sequence: CATGLAGDYEQFF.

The V and J genes are TRBV28 and TRBJ1-1; the D gene is possibly TRBD1 (5 bases). In germline, CDR1 is MDHEN, CDR2 SYDVKM. V gave up 2 bases and J gave up 3 bases, with 10 bases separating them. The CDR3 spans 14 residues. The CDR3 region has the DNA TGTGCCAGCAGTTTACTTGAACAGGACACTGAAGCTTTCTTT. Translating gives CASSLLEQDTEAFF.

This clone has only a few counts. The V gene is TRBV2, the J gene TRBJ1-3; D remains ambiguous. The CDR3 covers 14 residues. CDR1 is SNHLY, CDR2 FYNNEI, per germline. Between the trimmed V and J ends, which lost 4 bases and 3 bases, there was a span of 10 bases. The CDR3 DNA sequence: TGTGCCAGCAGTGTAACAAATGGTGGAAACACCATATATTTT. It is translated as CASSVTNGGNTIYF.

The J gene is TRBJ2-7, the V gene TRBV10-2, with D perhaps TRBD1 or TRBD2 (5 bases each). The germline CDR1 and CDR2 sequences are WSHSY and SAAADI. Trimming removed 4 bases at V and 2 bases at J, with 9 bases between. The CDR3 consists of 13 residues. CDR3 in amino acids: CASSGGAAYEQYF. CDR3 nucleotide sequence: TGCGCCAGCAGTGGAGGGGCAGCCTACGAGCAGTACTTC.

V and J are TRBV3-1 (or the pseudogene TRBV3-2) and TRBJ2-1; 13 nucleotides agree with TRBD2. There are 17 residues in the CDR3. Germline V gene data show CDR1 as LGHDT and CDR2 as YNNKEL (reference sequence). The V gene end was trimmed by 4 bases and the J gene end by 7 bases; junction bases not matched to a gene: 10. The chain's CDR3 is CASSPSATSGRYNEQFF. CDR3 in DNA: TGTGCCAGCAGCCCCTCCGCGACTAGCGGGAGGTATAATGAGCAGTTCTTC.

This clone was observed once. J is TRBJ2-2 and V is TRBV27; D call uncertain. Trimming pared 5 bases from V and 8 bases from J, leaving 9 bases between. The CDR3 runs to 12 residues. Germline V gives CDR1 MNHEY, CDR2 SMNVEV (reference sequence). The chain's CDR3 is CASSPYGGELFF. The CDR3 nucleotides read TGTGCCAGCAGTCCCTACGGGGGGGAGCTGTTTTTT.

The gene calls are TRBV29-1 and TRBJ1-1; D remains ambiguous. Germline V lookup: CDR1 SQVTM, CDR2 ANQGSEA. CDR3 size: 11 residues. V shed 2 bases and J shed 1 base, with 2 bases lying between them. The DNA for the CDR3 is TGCAGCGTTGAATGGAACACTGAAGCTTTCTTT. Translating it yields CSVEWNTEAFF.

This clone was counted only a few times. The chain links TRBV25-1 to TRBJ2-7; no clear D. CDR3 length: 15 amino acids. V was pared by 2 bases and J by 1 base, with 12 bases between. Germline V gene sequence: CDR1 MGHDK, CDR2 SYGVNS. CDR3 nucleotides: TGTGCCAGCAGTGAACCCGGGTCCAGATCCTACGAGCAGTACTTC. Protein sequence: CASSEPGSRSYEQYF.

The chain recombines TRBV5-1 with TRBJ2-5; D is uncertain. Germline-derived CDR1 and CDR2 are SGHRS and YFSETQ. V lost 3 bases and J 2 bases, leaving 8 bases between the germline ends. There are 13 residues in the CDR3. In DNA, the CDR3 is TGCGCCAGCAGCTCGGGTGATCAAGAGACCCAGTACTTC. Amino acid sequence: CASSSGDQETQYF.

The CDR3 DNA is TGTGCCAGCAGTTCCAACAGGGGGCTCACCGGGGAGCTGTTTTTT. Translation: CASSSNRGLTGELFF. The chain couples TRBV6-5 to TRBJ2-2; 9 bases are a match to TRBD1. This CDR3 region has 15 residues. Unmatched junction bases numbered 4, after V lost 4 bases and J lost 4 bases. Looked up from germline, CDR1 is MNHEY and CDR2 is SVGAGI.

This clone was picked up one time. The chain carries TRBV7-2 and TRBJ2-1, with 8 bases that match TRBD2. V lost 1 base, J lost 5 bases, and 4 bases stayed unmatched. Germline CDR1 reads SGHTA; CDR2 reads FQGNSA. The CDR3 has 15 residues. CDR3 in DNA: TGTGCCAGCAGCTTAGATGGGACTAGTAACAATGAGCAGTTCTTC. This gives the protein CASSLDGTSNNEQFF.

The CDR3 reads CASSAANEKLFF. CDR3 nucleotide sequence: TGCGCCAGCAGTGCGGCTAATGAAAAACTGTTTTTT. V is TRBV10-1 and J is TRBJ1-4; D gene uncertain. Trimming stripped 4 bases from V and 3 bases from J, with 3 bases between. This CDR3 has 12 amino acids. Per germline, CDR1 WNHNN and CDR2 SYGVQD (reference sequence).

This rearrangement joins TRBV7-2 to TRBJ1-2; maybe TRBD1 (5 bases). Trimming pared 0 bases from V and 3 bases from J, leaving 11 bases between. The CDR3 runs to 15 residues. Germline V lookup: CDR1 SGHTA, CDR2 FQGNSA. CDR3 amino acids: CASSLAVARDYGYTF. CDR3 sequence (DNA): TGTGCCAGCAGCTTAGCGGTGGCCAGGGACTATGGCTACACCTTC. Full variable domain (outside the CDR3, taken from reference TRBV7-2 and TRBJ1-2): GAGVSQSPSNKVTEKGKDVELRCDPISGHTALYWYRQSLGQGLEFLIYFQGNSAPDKSGLPSDRFSAERTGGSVSTLTIQRTQQEDSAVYLCASSLAVARDYGYTFGSGTRLTVV.

V usage is TRBV1 and J usage is TRBJ2-1; TRBD2, as called in the table, went unchecked against the DNA. TRBV1 is an annotated pseudogene. This CDR3 comprises 17 residues. DNA of the CDR3: TGCACCAGCAGCCATCCCCCAGCGGGACAAAGCTTCAATGAGCAGTTCTTC. Protein product: CTSSHPPAGQSFNEQFF.

The chain has TRBV28 and TRBJ2-7; TRBD1 agrees at 11 bases. Trimming at V came to 7 bases and at J to 6 bases, leaving 8 bases not matched to a gene. The CDR3 consists of 14 residues. Germline loops: CDR1 MDHEN, CDR2 SYDVKM. In DNA form, the CDR3 reads TGTGCCAGCAACACTCCGGGACAGGGGGTCGAGCAGTACGTC. It codes for CASNTPGQGVEQYV.

By share of the sample, this clone is medium-sized (0.01 to 0.1%). The rearrangement uses TRBV28 and TRBJ1-4, with D unresolved. Germline V lookup: CDR1 MDHEN, CDR2 SYDVKM. The V gene lost 4 bases and the J gene lost 5 bases, with 20 bases spanning the gap. This CDR3 contains 17 residues. The CDR3 loop reads CASSSQPFLGPNEKLFF. As DNA, the CDR3 is TGTGCCAGCAGTTCTCAACCCTTTTTGGGTCCGAATGAAAAACTGTTTTTT.

The gene calls are TRBV7-8 and TRBJ1-5, with unresolved D. Germline V gene lookup returns CDR1 SGHVS and CDR2 FQNEAQ. This CDR3 is built from 16 residues. V was clipped by 2 bases and J by 4 bases, with 15 bases between them. The CDR3 bases are TGTGCCAGCAGCTTACAGGCCCGGGGTCTAAATCAGCCCCAGCATTTT. This translates into CASSLQARGLNQPQHF.

The genes are TRBV5-1 and TRBJ2-4; D may be TRBD2 (6 bases). The CDR3 sequence is 15 residues long. Trimming pared 1 base from V and 6 bases from J, leaving 14 bases between. The germline gives CDR1 SGHRS, CDR2 YFSETQ. Written as DNA, the CDR3 is TGCGCCAGCAGCTTGTACGGCGGGGACCGAAACATTCAGTACTTC. This translates into CASSLYGGDRNIQYF.

This clone was counted a few times. The chain joins TRBV5-1 to TRBJ1-3; 7 nucleotides line up with TRBD1. V lost 0 bases to trimming and J lost 1 base; unmatched junction nucleotides: 1. The CDR3 consists of 15 residues. The germline V gene has CDR1 SGHRS and CDR2 YFSETQ. CDR3 nucleotides: TGCGCCAGCAGCTTGGCACAGGGGTCTGGAAACACCATATATTTT. Protein product: CASSLAQGSGNTIYF.